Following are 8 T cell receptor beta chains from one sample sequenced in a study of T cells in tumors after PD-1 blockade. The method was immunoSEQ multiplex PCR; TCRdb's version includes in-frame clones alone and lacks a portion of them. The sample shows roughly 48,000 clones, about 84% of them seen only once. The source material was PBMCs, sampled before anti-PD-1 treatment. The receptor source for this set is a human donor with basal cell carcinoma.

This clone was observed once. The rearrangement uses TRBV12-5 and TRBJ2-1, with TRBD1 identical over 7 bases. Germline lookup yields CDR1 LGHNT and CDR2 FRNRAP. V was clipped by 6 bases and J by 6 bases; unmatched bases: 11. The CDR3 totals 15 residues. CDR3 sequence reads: CASGLRLTGPNEQFF. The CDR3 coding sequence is TGTGCTAGTGGATTGAGGCTGACAGGGCCCAATGAGCAGTTCTTC.

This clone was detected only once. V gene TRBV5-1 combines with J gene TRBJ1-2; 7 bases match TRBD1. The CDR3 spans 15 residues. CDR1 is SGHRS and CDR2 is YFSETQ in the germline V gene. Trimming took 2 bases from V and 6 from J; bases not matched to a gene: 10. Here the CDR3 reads CASSLQGSSYHGYTF. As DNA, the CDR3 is TGCGCCAGCAGCTTACAGGGGTCCTCTTATCATGGCTACACCTTC.

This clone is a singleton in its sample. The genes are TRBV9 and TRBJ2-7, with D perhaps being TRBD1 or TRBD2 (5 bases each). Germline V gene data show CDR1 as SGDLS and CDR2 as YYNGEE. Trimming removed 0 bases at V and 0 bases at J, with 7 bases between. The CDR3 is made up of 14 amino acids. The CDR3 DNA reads TGTGCCAGCAGCGTAGAGGGGAGCTCCTACGAGCAGTACTTC. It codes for CASSVEGSSYEQYF.

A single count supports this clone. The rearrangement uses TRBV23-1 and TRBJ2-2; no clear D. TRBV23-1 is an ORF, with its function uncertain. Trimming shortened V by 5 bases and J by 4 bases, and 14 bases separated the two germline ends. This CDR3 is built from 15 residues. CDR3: CASSNQDFATGELFF. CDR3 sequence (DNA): TGCGCCAGCAGTAATCAGGATTTTGCCACCGGGGAGCTGTTTTTT.

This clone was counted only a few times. The CDR3 bases are TGTGCCAGCAGCTCACCGGGTCTAGCGGATAGCACAGATACGCAGTATTTT. Protein sequence: CASSSPGLADSTDTQYF. The V gene is TRBV11-3, the J gene TRBJ2-3; 7 nucleotides align to TRBD2. V trimming: 4 bases; J trimming: 0 bases; junction bases outside the gene matches: 10. The CDR3 loop spans 17 amino acids. Germline assignment: CDR1 SGHNT and CDR2 YENEEA. The full variable domain, with the rest looked up from reference TRBV11-3 and TRBJ2-3, is EAGVVQSPRYKIIEKKQPVAFWCNPISGHNTLYWYLQNLGQGPELLIRYENEEAVDDSQLPKDRFSAERLKGVDSTLKIQPAELGDSAVYLCASSSPGLADSTDTQYFGPGTRLTVL.

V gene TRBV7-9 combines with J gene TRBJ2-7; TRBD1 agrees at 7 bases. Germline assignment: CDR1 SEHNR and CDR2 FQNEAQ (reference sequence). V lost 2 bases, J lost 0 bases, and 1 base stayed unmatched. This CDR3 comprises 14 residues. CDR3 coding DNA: TGTGCCAGCAGCTTACAGGGGGTCTCCTACGAGCAGTACTTC. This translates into CASSLQGVSYEQYF.

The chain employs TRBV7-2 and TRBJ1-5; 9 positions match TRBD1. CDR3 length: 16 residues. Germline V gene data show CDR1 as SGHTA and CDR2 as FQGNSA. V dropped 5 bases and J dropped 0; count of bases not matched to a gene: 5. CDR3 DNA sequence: TGTGCCAGCAGCCCACAGGGGGCAAATAGCAATCAGCCCCAGCATTTT. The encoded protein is CASSPQGANSNQPQHF.

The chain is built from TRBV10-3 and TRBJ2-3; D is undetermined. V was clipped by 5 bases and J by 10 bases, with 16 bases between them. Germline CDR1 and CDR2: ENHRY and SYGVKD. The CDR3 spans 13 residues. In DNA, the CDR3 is TGTGCCATCAGTTCCCTTGGCTCCTTAGCGCAGTATTTT. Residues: CAISSLGSLAQYF.